This T cell receptor (beta chain) was observed in a study of beta chain features in type 1 diabetes (dated by TCRdb to 2016 to 2018). With regard to the full study: No differences in mean age, gender distribution, total cell number or subset yield were found between patients and healthy donors. In the study, TCRB repertoires of sorted circulating CD4+ T cell subsets from recently diagnosed type 1 diabetes patients were compared with those of matched healthy donors. A total of some 110 million sorted cells were examined across all samples, and the number of cells per subset was strongly correlated with RNA yield. Whereas all 28 donors provided naive and central memory subsets, regulatory and stem cell-like memory subsets were isolated from just 8 patients and roughly 8 healthy donors. The paper as a whole reports these results and caveats: Only small numbers of individuals were included in the HLA sub-analyses, which left unresolved whether HLA type had any influence on TCRB rearrangement. Shorter templates might be favored by PCR, yet because patient and control samples were amplified and corrected together, any such skew would affect both groups equally. Sequencing cDNA rather than genomic DNA could over-represent highly expressing activated cells, although activation and CD3 levels did not differ between groups. Patients with type 1 diabetes made fewer insertions and deleted more nucleotides at VDJ recombination sites, implying thymic rearrangement abnormalities. Naive, central memory and regulatory TCRB repertoires appeared to be more similar among patients than among healthy donors. Type 1 diabetes patients showed a moderate but significant shortening of TCRB CDR3 length in all four CD4+ subsets.

Turning to this clone: Its cognate antigen has yet to be identified. It has no much larger one-base neighbor in the sample; base qualities were not kept.

All of the isolated RNA was reverse transcribed with the High Capacity cDNA Reverse Transcription Kit, so expressed TCRB transcripts were sequenced. Naive, central memory and regulatory T cell samples underwent deep immunoSEQ sequencing, averaging about 3.3 million total reads per sample. Sorted cells were lysed in RLT buffer and RNA was extracted with DNase-treated RNeasy Micro or Mini kits, depending on cell number. Each cell subset was processed separately to prevent cross-contamination, with patient and healthy donor samples processed together. Using the immunoSEQ multiplex PCR, TCRB sequences were amplified from cDNA into 87-bp fragments spanning the CDR3 region. Sequencing of the amplicons was performed on the Illumina HiSeq platform. From the authors' description of their analysis: PCR bias was computationally corrected using synthetic template baselines, reads within Hamming distance 2 were collapsed, and singletons that could not be merged were discarded. Reads were aligned against IMGT to assign V, D and J genes, CDR3 length and insertions or deletions at six rearrangement sites. Within each subset, clonotype counts were normalized to sorted cell number, and only after that were true diversity and Gini coefficients computed with the tcR R package. The overlap coefficient, calculated on TCRB nucleotide sequences, was used to measure repertoire sharing. Here the immuneACCESS table is served through TCRdb, limited to in-frame sequences with V and J called. Missing clones are a known gap in these copies; in checked studies unresolved V genes cover under half, and the rest lacks a known reason. V, J and clone size are those of that table, while D and trimming were read from the DNA. This sample has roughly 140,000 clones in its table, and around 10% of those were observed once. The ten largest clones capture under 2.5% of the sample.

A single peripheral blood draw of about 116 mL on average was collected from each donor into heparinised tubes. Naive, central memory, regulatory and stem cell-like memory CD4+ T cells were sorted on a BD FACSAria II using a panel including CD45RO, CCR7, CD25, CD127, CD95 and CD27. A purity above 98% was achieved for all sorted populations. PBMCs were isolated immediately by Lymphoprep density gradient centrifugation and stained directly without culture. To minimize batch effects, samples were stained and sorted in pairs, one healthy donor with one patient per experiment. V is cut back by 4 bases and J by 3 bases, with 0 bases in the junction unmatched. Based on the germline V gene, the CDR1 and CDR2 sequences are SNHLY and FYNNEI. The CDR3 contains 14 residues, cysteine and phenylalanine counted. Here the CDR3 DNA is all that survives: 42 bases in frame from base 1.

The chain joins TRBV2 to TRBJ2-1; a stretch of 10 junction bases matches TRBD2. The receptor comes from a man between 18 and 29 years old in good health. The sequenced material came from central memory CD4+ T cells from blood. The CDR3 region: CASSGLAGYNEQFF. The DNA is TGTGCCAGCAGTGGACTAGCGGGCTACAATGAGCAGTTCTTC.